This T cell receptor beta chain emerged from a study of OX40 agonist ivuxolimab in advanced cancers. The wider study: In three patients, partial responses were observed, one with hepatocellular carcinoma and two with cutaneous melanoma.

Using immunoSEQ multiplex PCR, the repertoire was profiled, and TCRdb retains in-frame clones only, with some absent. The sample lists tens of thousands of clones; roughly 90% were seen once. Germline trimming cut 5 bases from V and 0 bases from J; bases unmatched to any gene: 3. The CDR3 is 14 residues long. CDR1 is MNHEY, CDR2 SVGAGI, per germline. This material consisted of CD4+ or CD8+ T cells sorted from blood, taken in a trial of the OX40 agonist ivuxolimab. The rearrangement joins TRBV6-5 to TRBJ1-1; 7 bases are shared with TRBD1. The receptor was isolated from an adult with an advanced solid tumor such as melanoma, head and neck, liver or kidney cancer. CDR3 residues: CASSNRGMNTEAFF. DNA of the CDR3: TGTGCCAGCAGTAACAGGGGAATGAACACTGAAGCTTTCTTT.